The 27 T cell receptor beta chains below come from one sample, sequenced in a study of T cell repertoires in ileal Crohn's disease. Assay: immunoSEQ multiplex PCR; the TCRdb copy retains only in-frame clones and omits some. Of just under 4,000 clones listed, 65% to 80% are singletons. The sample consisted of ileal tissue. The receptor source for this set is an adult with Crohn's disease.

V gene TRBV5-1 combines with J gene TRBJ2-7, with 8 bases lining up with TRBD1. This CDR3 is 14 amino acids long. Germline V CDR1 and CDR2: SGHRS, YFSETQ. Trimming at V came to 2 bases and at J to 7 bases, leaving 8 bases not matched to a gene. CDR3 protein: CASSLGTGTGEQYF. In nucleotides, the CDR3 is TGCGCCAGCAGCTTAGGGACAGGAACGGGAGAGCAGTACTTC.

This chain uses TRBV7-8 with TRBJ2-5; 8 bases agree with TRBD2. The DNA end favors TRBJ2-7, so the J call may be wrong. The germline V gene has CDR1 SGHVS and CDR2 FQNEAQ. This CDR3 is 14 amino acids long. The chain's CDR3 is CASSSTSGRLEQYF. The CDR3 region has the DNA TGTGCCAGCAGTTCTACTAGCGGCCGCCTCGAGCAGTACTTC.

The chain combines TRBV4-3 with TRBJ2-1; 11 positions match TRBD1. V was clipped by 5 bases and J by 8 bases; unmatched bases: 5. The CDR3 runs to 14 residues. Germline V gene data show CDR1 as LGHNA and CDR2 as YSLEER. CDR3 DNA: TGCGCCAGCAGCAAGGACAGGGGGCAGGATGAGCAGTTCTTC. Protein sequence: CASSKDRGQDEQFF.

CDR3: CASSFLLRGLSEAFF. In DNA, the CDR3 is TGTGCCAGCAGCTTTTTATTGAGGGGGCTATCCGAAGCTTTCTTT. The gene calls are TRBV7-9 and TRBJ1-1; 7 bases are shared with TRBD1. The V segment lost 3 bases and the J segment 8 bases; nucleotides outside the gene matches: 12. The CDR3 is 15 residues long. Per the germline V gene, CDR1 is SEHNR and CDR2 is FQNEAQ (reference sequence).

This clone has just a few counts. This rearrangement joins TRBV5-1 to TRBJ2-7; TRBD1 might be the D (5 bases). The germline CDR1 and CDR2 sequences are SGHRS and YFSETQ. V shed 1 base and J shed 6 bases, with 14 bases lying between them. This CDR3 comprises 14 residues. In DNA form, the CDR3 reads TGCGCCAGCAGCTTGTTTGTAGGGGCTAGCGAGCAGTACTTC. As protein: CASSLFVGASEQYF.

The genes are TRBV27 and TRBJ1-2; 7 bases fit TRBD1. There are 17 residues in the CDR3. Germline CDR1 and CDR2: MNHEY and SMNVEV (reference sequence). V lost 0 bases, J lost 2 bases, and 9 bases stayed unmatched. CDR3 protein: CASSLSRQGLLNYGYTF. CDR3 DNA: TGTGCCAGCAGTTTATCGAGACAGGGCCTGCTCAACTATGGCTACACCTTC.

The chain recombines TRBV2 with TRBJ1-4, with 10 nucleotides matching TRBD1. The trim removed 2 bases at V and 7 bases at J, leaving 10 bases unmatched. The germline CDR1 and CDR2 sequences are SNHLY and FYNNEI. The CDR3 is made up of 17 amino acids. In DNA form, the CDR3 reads TGTGCCAGCAGTGAATCTGGACAGGGGGGACGAGGTGAAAAACTGTTTTTT. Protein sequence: CASSESGQGGRGEKLFF.

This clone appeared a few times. The CDR3 bases are TGTGCCAGTAGTCTAGGACAGGGAAATCAGCCCCAGCATTTT. It translates to CASSLGQGNQPQHF. The chain links TRBV19 to TRBJ1-5; 8 positions agree with TRBD1. Germline lookup yields CDR1 LNHDA and CDR2 SQIVND (reference sequence). The V segment lost 5 bases and the J segment 4 bases; nucleotides outside the gene matches: 4. The CDR3 runs 14 residues.

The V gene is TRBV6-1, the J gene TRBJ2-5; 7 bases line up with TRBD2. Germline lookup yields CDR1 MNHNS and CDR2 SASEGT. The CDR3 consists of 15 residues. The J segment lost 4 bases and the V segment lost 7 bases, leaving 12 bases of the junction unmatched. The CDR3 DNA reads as TGTGCCAGCACGTTGGCGGGAGTACCCCCAGAGACCCAGTACTTC. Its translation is CASTLAGVPPETQYF.

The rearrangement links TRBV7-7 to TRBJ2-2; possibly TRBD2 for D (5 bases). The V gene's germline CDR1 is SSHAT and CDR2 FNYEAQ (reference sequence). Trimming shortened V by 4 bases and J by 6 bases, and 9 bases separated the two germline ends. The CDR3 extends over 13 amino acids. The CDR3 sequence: CASSSTRSGELFF. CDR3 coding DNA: TGTGCCAGCAGCTCCACTAGATCCGGGGAGCTGTTTTTT.

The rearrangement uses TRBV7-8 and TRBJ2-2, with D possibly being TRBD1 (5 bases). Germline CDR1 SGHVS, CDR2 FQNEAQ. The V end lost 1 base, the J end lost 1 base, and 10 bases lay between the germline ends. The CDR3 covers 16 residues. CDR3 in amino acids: CASSLDHRGNTGELFF. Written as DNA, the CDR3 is TGTGCCAGCAGCTTAGATCATAGGGGGAACACCGGGGAGCTGTTTTTT.

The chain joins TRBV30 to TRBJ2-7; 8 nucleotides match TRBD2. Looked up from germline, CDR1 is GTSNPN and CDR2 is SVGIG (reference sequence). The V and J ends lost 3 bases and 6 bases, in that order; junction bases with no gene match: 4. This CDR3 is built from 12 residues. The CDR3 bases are TGTGCCTGGAGGGCCGGGAGGGGCGAGCAGTACTTC. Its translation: CAWRAGRGEQYF.

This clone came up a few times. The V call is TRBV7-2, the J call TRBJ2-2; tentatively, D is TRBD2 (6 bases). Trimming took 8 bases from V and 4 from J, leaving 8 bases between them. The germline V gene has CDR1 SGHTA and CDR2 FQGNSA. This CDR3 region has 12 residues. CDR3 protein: CASGDFTGELFF. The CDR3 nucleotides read TGTGCCAGCGGGGACTTCACCGGGGAGCTGTTTTTT.

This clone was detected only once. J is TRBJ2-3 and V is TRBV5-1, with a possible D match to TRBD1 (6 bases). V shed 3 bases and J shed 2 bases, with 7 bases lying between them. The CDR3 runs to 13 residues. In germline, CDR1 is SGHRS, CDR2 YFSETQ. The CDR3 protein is CASSWDNTDTQYF. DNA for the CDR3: TGCGCCAGCAGCTGGGACAACACAGATACGCAGTATTTT.

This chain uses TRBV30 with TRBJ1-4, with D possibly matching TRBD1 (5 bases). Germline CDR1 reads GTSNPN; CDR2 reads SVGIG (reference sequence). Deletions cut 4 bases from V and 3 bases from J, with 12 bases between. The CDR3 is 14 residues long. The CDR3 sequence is CAWTPGLPNEKLFF. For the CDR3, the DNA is TGTGCCTGGACCCCGGGACTGCCTAATGAAAAACTGTTTTTT.

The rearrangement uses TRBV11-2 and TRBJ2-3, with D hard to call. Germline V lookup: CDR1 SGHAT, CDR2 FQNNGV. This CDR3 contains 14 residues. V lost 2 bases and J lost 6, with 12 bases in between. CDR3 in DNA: TGTGCCAGCAGCTTAAAAATTATCGGGGATACGCAGTATTTT. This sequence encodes CASSLKIIGDTQYF.

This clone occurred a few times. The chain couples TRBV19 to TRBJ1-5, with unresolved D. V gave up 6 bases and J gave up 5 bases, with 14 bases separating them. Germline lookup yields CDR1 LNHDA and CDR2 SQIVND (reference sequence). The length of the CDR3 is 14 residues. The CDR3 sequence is CASSLFSPDQPQHF. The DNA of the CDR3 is TGTGCCAGTAGCCTATTCTCCCCCGATCAGCCCCAGCATTTT.

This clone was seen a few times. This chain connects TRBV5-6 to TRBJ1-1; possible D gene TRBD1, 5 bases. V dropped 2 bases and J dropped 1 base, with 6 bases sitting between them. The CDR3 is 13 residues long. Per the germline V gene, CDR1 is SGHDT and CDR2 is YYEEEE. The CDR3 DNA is TGTGCCAGCAGCTTTGGACAGAACACTGAAGCTTTCTTT. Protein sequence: CASSFGQNTEAFF.

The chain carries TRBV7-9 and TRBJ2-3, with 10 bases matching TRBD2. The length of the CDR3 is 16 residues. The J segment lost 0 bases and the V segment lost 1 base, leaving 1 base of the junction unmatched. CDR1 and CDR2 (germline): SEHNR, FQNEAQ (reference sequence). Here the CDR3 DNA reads TGTGCCAGCAGCTTAGAACTAGCGGGGAGCACAGATACGCAGTATTTT. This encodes CASSLELAGSTDTQYF. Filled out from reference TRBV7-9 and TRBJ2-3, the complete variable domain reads DTGVSQNPRHKITKRGQNVTFRCDPISEHNRLYWYRQTLGQGPEFLTYFQNEAQLEKSRLLSDRFSAERPKGSFSTLEIQRTEQGDSAMYLCASSLELAGSTDTQYFGPGTRLTVL.

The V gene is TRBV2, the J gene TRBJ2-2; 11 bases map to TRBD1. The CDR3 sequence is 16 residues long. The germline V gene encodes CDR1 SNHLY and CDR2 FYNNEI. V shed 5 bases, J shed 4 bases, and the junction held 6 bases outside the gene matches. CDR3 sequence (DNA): TGTGCCAGCAGTCCTAGGACAGGGGGCACCACCGGGGAGCTGTTTTTT. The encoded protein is CASSPRTGGTTGELFF.

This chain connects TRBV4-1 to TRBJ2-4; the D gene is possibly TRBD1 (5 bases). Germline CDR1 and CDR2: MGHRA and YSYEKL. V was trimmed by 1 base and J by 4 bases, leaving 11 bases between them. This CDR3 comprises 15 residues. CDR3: CASSQVYQGKNIQYF. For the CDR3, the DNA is TGCGCCAGCAGCCAAGTTTACCAGGGTAAAAACATTCAGTACTTC.

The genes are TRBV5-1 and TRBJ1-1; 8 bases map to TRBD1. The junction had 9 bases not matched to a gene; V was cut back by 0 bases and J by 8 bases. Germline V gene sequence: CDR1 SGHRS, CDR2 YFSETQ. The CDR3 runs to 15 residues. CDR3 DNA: TGCGCCAGCAGCTTGGGACAGGGGACCTTCGGCGAAGCTTTCTTT. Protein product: CASSLGQGTFGEAFF.

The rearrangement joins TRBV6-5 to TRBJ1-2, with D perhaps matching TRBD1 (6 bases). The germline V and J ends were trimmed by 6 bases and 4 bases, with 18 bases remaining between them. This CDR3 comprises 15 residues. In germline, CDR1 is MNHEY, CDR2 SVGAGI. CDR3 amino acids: CASSRQVALGYGYTF. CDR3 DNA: TGTGCCAGCAGCCGACAGGTCGCTCTGGGCTATGGCTACACCTTC.

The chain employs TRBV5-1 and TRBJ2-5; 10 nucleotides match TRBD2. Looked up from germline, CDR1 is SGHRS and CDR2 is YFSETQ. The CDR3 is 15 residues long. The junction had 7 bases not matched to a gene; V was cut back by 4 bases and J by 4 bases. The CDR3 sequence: CASSPLAGGGETQYF. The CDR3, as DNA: TGCGCCAGCAGCCCCTTAGCGGGGGGCGGAGAGACCCAGTACTTC.

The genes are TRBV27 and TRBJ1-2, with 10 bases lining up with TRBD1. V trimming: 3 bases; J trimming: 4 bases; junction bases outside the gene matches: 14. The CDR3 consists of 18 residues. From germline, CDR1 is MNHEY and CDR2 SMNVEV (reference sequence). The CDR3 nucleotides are TGTGCCAGCAGTTTGAAGGTGACAGGGGGCCTTCGGTCCTATGGCTACACCTTC. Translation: CASSLKVTGGLRSYGYTF.

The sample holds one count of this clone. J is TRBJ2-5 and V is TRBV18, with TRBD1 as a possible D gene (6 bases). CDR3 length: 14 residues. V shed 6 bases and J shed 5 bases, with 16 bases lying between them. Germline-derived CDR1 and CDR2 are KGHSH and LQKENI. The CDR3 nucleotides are TGTGCCAGCTCGACCGCAGGGGTTCGTGAGACCCAGTACTTC. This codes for CASSTAGVRETQYF.

Here the CDR3 DNA reads TGTGCCAGCAGGAAACGAGGGTCCCCCGTGATGGATACGCAGTATTTT. Residues: CASRKRGSPVMDTQYF. V gene TRBV6-6 combines with J gene TRBJ2-3; perhaps TRBD2 as D (5 bases). Looked up from germline, CDR1 is MNHNY and CDR2 is SVGAGI (reference sequence). V lost 6 bases and J 6 bases, leaving 22 bases between the germline ends. The CDR3 sequence is 16 residues long.